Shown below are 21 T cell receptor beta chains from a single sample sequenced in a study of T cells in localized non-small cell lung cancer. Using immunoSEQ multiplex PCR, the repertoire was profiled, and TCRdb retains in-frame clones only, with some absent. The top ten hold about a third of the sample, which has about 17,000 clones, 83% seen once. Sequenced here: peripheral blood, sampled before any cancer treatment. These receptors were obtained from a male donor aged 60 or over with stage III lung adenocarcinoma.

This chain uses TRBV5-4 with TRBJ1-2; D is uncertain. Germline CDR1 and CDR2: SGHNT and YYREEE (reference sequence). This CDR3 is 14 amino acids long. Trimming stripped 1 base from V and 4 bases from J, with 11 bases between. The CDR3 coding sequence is TGTGCCAGCAGCTTGTTTCATCTCCGCTATGGCTACACCTTC. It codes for CASSLFHLRYGYTF.

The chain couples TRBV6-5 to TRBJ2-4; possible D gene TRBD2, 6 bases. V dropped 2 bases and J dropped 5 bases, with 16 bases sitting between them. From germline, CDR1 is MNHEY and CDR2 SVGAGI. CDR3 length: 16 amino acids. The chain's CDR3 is CASSYGGWRGENIQYF. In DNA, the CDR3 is TGTGCCAGCAGTTACGGGGGGTGGCGAGGGGAAAACATTCAGTACTTC.

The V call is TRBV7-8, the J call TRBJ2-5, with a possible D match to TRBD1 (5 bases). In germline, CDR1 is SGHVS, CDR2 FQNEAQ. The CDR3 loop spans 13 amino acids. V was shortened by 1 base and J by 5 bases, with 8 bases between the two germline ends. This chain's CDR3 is CASSLEGWETQYF. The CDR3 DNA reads TGTGCCAGCAGCTTAGAGGGGTGGGAGACCCAGTACTTC. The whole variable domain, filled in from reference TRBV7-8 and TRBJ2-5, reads GAGVSQSPRYKVAKRGQDVALRCDPISGHVSLFWYQQALGQGPEFLTYFQNEAQLDKSGLPSDRFFAERPEGSVSTLKIQRTQQEDSAVYLCASSLEGWETQYFGPGTRLLVL.

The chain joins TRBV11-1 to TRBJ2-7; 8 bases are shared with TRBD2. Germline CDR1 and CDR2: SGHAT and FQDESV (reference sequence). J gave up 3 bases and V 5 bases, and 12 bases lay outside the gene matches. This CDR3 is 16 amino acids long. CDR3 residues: CASSRITGGAGYEQYF. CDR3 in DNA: TGTGCCAGCAGCCGAATTACCGGGGGGGCCGGCTACGAGCAGTACTTC.

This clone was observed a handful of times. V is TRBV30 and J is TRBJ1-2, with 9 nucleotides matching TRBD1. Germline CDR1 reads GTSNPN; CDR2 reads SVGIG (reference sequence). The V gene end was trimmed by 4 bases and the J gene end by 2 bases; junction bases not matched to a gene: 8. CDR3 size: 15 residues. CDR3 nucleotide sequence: TGTGCCTGGACCGGGGACAGGGCAACAAACTATGGCTACACCTTC. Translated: CAWTGDRATNYGYTF. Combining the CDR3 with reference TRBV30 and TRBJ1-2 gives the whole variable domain SQTIHQWPATLVQPVGSPLSLECTVEGTSNPNLYWYRQAAGRGLQLLFYSVGIGQISSEVPQNLSASRPQDRQFILSSKKLLLSDSGFYLCAWTGDRATNYGYTFGSGTRLTVV.

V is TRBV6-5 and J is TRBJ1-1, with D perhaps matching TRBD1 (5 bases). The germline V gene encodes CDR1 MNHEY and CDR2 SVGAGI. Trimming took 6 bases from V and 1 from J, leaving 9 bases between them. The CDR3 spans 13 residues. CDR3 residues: CASRLQGNTEAFF. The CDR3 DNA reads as TGTGCCAGCAGACTTCAGGGGAACACTGAAGCTTTCTTT.

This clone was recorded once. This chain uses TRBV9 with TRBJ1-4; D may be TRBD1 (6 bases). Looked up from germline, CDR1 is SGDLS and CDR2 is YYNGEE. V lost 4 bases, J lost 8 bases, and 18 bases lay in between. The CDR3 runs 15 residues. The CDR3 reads CASSSRTGKGEKLFF. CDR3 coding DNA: TGTGCCAGCAGCTCCAGAACAGGGAAAGGGGAAAAACTGTTTTTT.

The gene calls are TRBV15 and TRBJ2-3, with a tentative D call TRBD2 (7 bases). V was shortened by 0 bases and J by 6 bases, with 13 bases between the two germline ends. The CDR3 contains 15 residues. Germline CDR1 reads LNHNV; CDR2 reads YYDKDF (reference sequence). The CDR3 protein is CATSRDGRGHDTQYF. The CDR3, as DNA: TGTGCCACCAGCAGAGATGGGCGGGGGCACGATACGCAGTATTTT.

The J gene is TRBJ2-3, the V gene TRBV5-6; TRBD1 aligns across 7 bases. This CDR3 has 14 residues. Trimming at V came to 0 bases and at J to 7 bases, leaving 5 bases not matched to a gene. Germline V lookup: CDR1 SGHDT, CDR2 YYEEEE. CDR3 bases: TGTGCCAGCAGCTTGGGAGGGGGCGGCTATACGCAGTATTTT. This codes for CASSLGGGGYTQYF.

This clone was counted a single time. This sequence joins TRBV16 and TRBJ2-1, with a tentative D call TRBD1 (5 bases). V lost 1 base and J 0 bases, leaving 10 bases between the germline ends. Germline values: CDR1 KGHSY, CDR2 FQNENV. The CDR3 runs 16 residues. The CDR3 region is CASSQLGASSYNEQFF. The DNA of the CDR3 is TGTGCCAGCAGCCAATTAGGGGCGAGCTCCTACAATGAGCAGTTCTTC.

CDR3 protein: CSVSQGGNSYNEQFF. The CDR3 coding sequence is TGCAGCGTTTCACAGGGGGGTAATTCCTACAATGAGCAGTTCTTC. This chain joins TRBV29-1 and TRBJ2-1, with TRBD1 matching 8 bases. Germline trimming cut 5 bases from V and 1 base from J; bases unmatched to any gene: 7. The CDR3 has 15 residues. Germline V gene lookup returns CDR1 SQVTM and CDR2 ANQGSEA.

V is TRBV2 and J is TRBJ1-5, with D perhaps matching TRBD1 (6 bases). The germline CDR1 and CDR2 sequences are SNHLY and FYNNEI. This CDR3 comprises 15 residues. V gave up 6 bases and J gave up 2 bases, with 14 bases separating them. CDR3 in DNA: TGTGCCAGCAGACGTCCTGAGGGGGGCAATCAGCCCCAGCATTTT. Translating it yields CASRRPEGGNQPQHF.

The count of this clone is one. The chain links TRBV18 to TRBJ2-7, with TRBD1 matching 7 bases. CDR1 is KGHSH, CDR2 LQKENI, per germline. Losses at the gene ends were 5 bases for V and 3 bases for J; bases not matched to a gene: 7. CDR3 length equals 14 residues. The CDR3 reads CASSERQGIYEQYF. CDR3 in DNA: TGTGCCAGCTCAGAAAGACAGGGTATCTACGAGCAGTACTTC.

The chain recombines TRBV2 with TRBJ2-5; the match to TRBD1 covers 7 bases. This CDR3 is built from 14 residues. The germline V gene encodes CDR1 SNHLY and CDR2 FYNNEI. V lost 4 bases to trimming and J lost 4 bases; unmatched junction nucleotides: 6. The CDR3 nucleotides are TGTGCCAGCAGTGGAAGACAGGGTCGAGAGACCCAGTACTTC. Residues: CASSGRQGRETQYF.

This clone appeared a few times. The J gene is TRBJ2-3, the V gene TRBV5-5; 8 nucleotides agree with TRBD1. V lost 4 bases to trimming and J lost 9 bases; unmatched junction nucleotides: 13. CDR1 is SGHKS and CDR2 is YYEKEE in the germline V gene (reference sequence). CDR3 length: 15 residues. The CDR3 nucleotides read TGTGCCAGCAGCGTACAGGGGGGATCACCCGAGACGCAGTATTTT. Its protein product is CASSVQGGSPETQYF.

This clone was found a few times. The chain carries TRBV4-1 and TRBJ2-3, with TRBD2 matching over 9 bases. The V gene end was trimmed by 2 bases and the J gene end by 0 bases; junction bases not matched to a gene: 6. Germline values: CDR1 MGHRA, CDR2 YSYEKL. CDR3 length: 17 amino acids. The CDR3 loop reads CASSQSRGGGSTDTQYF. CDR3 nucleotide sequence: TGCGCCAGCAGCCAAAGCCGCGGGGGGGGAAGCACAGATACGCAGTATTTT.

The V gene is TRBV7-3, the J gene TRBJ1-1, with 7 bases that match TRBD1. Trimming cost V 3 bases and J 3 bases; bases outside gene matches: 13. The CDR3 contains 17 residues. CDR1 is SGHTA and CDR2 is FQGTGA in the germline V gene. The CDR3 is CASSLRGGSGSDTEAFF. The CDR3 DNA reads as TGTGCCAGCAGCTTGAGAGGGGGCAGTGGAAGCGACACTGAAGCTTTCTTT.

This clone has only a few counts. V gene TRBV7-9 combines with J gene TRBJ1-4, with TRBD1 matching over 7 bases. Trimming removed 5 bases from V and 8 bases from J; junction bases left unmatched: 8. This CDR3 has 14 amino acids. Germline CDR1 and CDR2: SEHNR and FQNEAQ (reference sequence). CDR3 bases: TGTGCCAGCAGCAACTCCGGGACAGACGAAAAACTGTTTTTT. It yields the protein CASSNSGTDEKLFF. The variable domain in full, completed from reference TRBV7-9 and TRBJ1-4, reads DTGVSQNPRHKITKRGQNVTFRCDPISEHNRLYWYRQTLGQGPEFLTYFQNEAQLEKSRLLSDRFSAERPKGSFSTLEIQRTEQGDSAMYLCASSNSGTDEKLFFGSGTQLSVL.

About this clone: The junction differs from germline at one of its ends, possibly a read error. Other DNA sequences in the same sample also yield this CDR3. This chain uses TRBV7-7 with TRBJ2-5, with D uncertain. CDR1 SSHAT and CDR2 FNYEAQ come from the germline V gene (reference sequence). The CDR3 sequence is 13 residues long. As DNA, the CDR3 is TGTGCTAGCAGCTCTGGGCAGTTGGAGACCCAGTACTTC. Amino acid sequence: CASSSGQLETQYF.

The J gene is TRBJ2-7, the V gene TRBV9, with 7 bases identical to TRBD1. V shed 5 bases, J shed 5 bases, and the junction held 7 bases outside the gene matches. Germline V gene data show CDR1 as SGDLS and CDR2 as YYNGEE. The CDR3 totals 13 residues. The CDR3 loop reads CASSQGVEDEQYF. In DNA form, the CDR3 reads TGTGCCAGCAGTCAGGGGGTGGAGGACGAGCAGTACTTC.

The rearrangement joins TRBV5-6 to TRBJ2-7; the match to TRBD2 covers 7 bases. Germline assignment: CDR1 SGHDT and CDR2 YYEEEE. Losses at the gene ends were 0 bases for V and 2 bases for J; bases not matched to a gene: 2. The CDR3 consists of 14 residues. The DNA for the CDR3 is TGTGCCAGCAGCTTGGGCGCGGGGGCCTACGAGCAGTACTTC. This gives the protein CASSLGAGAYEQYF.